Listed here is a single TCR beta chain. V was clipped by 6 bases and J by 5 bases; unmatched bases: 6. The CDR3 length is 14 residues. These data originate in a study of CXCR4 blockade with PD-1 therapy in pancreatic cancer. The repertoire was sequenced with immunoSEQ multiplex PCR; TCRdb's copy has only in-frame clones and lacks some. The sample holds about 1,600 clones; roughly 41% are singletons and the top ten take 16%. What was sequenced was tumor tissue. V is TRBV6-7 and J is TRBJ2-5; 10 bases agree with TRBD2. TRBV6-7 is recorded as an ORF, its role being uncertain. The receptor was isolated from a human donor with pancreatic ductal adenocarcinoma. Here the CDR3 reads CASRILAGRETQYF. The CDR3 region has the DNA TGTGCCAGCAGGATACTAGCGGGAAGGGAGACCCAGTACTTC.